This TCR beta chain stems from a study of beta chain features in type 1 diabetes. Every bit of the isolated RNA underwent reverse transcription, so sequencing read expressed TCRB transcripts. Repertoires were generated with immunoSEQ multiplex PCR, while TCRdb's copy carries only in-frame clones and drops some. The sample consists of nearly 350,000 clones, 8% of them appearing once. CDR1 and CDR2 from the germline V gene are SGHVS and FQNEAQ. CDR3 length: 14 amino acids. V shed 2 bases and J shed 6 bases, with 10 bases lying between them. This sequence joins TRBV7-8 and TRBJ1-4, with no clear D. This TCR was sampled from a woman under 30 in good health. The sequencing sample was made of central memory CD4+ T cells from blood. This CDR3 reads CASSLMLTDEKLFF. CDR3 DNA: TGTGCCAGCAGCTTAATGCTTACAGATGAAAAACTGTTTTTT.